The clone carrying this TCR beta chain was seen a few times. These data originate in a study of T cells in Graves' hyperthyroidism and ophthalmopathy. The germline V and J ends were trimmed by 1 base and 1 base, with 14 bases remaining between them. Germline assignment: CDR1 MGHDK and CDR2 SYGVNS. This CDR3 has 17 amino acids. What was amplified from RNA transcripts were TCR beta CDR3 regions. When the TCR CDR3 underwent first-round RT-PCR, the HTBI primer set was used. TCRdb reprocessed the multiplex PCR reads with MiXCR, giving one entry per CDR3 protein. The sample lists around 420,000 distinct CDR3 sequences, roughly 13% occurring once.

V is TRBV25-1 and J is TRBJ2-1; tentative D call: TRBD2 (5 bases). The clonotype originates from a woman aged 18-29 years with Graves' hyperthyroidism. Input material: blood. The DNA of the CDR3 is TGTGCCAGCAGTGAATTAGAGGCCACGGGGTCCTACAATGAGCAGTTCTTC. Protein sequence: CASSELEATGSYNEQFF.